One T cell receptor beta chain is described in this entry. Antigen unknown. The diagnoses drew upon clinical symptoms, serum thyroxine and TRAb, thyroid ultrasound and orbital computed tomography. TCR beta CDR3 regions were amplified from RNA transcripts. The HTBI primer set was used in a first-round RT-PCR of the TCR CDR3. TCRdb used MiXCR to reprocess the multiplex PCR reads, holding one entry per CDR3 protein. This sample has 530,000 or so distinct CDR3 sequences, with more than 45% found just once. The CDR3 totals 15 residues. The junction had 13 bases not matched to a gene; V was cut back by 4 bases and J by 9 bases. Germline CDR1 SQVTM, CDR2 ANQGSEA. The data derive from a study of T cells in Graves' hyperthyroidism and ophthalmopathy. Points from the study as a whole: Most expanded thyroid clonotypes above 0.001 also appeared in blood.

This chain connects TRBV29-1 to TRBJ2-5, with TRBD1 matching 11 bases. Sequenced sample: peripheral blood or thyroid tissue (not recorded which). This sequence originates from a woman in her late teens or twenties with Graves' hyperthyroidism. CDR3 in amino acids: CSVVKGTGGTQPQYF. Here the CDR3 DNA reads TGCAGCGTTGTAAAAGGGACAGGGGGAACTCAGCCCCAGTACTTC.